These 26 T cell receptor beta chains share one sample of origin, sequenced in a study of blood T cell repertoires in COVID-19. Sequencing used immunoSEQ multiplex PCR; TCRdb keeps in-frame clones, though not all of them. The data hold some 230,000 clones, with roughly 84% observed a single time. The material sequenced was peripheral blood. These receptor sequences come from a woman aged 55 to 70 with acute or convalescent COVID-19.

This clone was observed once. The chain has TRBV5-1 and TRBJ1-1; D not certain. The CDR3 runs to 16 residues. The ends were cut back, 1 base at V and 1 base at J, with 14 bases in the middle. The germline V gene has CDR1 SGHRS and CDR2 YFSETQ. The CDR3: CASSLRAAGGNTEAFF. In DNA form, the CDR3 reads TGCGCCAGCAGCTTGAGGGCGGCAGGAGGGAACACTGAAGCTTTCTTT.

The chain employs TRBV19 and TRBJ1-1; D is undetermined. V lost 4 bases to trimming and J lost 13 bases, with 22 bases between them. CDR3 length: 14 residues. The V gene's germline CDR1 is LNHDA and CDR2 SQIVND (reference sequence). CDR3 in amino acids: CASSTTDWLSSGFF. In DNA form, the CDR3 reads TGTGCCAGTAGTACAACGGACTGGCTTAGCTCCGGTTTCTTT. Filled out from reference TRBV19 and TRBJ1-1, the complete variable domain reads DGGITQSPKYLFRKEGQNVTLSCEQNLNHDAMYWYRQDPGQGLRLIYYSQIVNDFQKGDIAEGYSVSREKKESFPLTVTSAQKNPTAFYLCASSTTDWLSSGFFGQGTRLTVV.

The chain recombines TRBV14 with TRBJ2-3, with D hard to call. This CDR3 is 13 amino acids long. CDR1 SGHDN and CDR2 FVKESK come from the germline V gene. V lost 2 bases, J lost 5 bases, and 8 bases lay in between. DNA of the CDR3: TGTGCCAGCAGCCAAAAACTCGGAGATACGCAGTATTTT. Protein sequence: CASSQKLGDTQYF. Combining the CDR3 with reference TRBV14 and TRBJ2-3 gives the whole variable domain EAGVTQFPSHSVIEKGQTVTLRCDPISGHDNLYWYRRVMGKEIKFLLHFVKESKQDESGMPNNRFLAERTGGTYSTLKVQPAELEDSGVYFCASSQKLGDTQYFGPGTRLTVL.

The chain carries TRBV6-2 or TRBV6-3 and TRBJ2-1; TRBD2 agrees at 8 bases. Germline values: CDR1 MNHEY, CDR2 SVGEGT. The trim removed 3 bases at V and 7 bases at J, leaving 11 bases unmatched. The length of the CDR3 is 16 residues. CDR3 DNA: TGTGCCAGCAGTTATTTGTCCCGGGGGGGCGTAAATGAGCAGTTCTTC. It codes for CASSYLSRGGVNEQFF.

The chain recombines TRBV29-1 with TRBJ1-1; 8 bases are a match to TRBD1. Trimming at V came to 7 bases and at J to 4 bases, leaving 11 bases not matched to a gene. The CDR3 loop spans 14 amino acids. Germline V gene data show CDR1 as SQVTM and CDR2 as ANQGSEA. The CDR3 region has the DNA TGCAGCGGTCAAAACCGGGACAGGACCACTGAAGCTTTCTTT. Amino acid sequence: CSGQNRDRTTEAFF.

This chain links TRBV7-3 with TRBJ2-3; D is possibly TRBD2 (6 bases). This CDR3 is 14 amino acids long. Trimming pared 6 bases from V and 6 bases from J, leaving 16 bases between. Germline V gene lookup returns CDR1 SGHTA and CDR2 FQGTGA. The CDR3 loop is CASRSGLPGDTQYF. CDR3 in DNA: TGTGCCAGCAGGTCGGGACTTCCCGGCGATACGCAGTATTTT.

The CDR3 region is CASTLGTLTKETQYF. The DNA for the CDR3 is TGTGCCAGCACCCTGGGGACACTGACTAAAGAGACCCAGTACTTC. This chain connects TRBV2 to TRBJ2-5; tentative D call: TRBD1 (6 bases). The CDR3 length is 15 residues. CDR1 SNHLY and CDR2 FYNNEI come from the germline V gene. Trimming pared 7 bases from V and 3 bases from J, leaving 18 bases between.

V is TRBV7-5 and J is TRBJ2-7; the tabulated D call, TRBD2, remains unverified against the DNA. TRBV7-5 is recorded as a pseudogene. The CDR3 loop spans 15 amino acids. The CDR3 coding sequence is TGTGTCAGAAGCCGCCCACGTCCTAAATCCTACGAGCAGTACTTC. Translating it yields CVRSRPRPKSYEQYF.

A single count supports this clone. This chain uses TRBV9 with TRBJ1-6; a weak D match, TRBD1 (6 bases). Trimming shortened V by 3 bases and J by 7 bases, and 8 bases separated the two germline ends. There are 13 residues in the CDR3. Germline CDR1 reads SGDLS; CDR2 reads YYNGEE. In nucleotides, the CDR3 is TGTGCCAGCAGCGCTGGGGGCAATTCACCCCTCCACTTT. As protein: CASSAGGNSPLHF.

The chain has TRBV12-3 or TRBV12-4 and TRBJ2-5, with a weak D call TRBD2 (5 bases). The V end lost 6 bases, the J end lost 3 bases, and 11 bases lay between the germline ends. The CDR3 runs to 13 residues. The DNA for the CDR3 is TGTGCCAGCAGCGGTCGGGGAGAAGAGACCCAGTACTTC. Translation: CASSGRGEETQYF.

The CDR3 nucleotides read TGTGCCAGCAGTTCAGCGACAGGGACTCTCTACGAGCAGTACTTC. Protein sequence: CASSSATGTLYEQYF. The chain links TRBV5-4 to TRBJ2-7; TRBD1 might be the D (7 bases). Germline V gives CDR1 SGHNT, CDR2 YYREEE (reference sequence). The germline V and J ends were trimmed by 5 bases and 3 bases, with 18 bases remaining between them. CDR3 length equals 15 residues.

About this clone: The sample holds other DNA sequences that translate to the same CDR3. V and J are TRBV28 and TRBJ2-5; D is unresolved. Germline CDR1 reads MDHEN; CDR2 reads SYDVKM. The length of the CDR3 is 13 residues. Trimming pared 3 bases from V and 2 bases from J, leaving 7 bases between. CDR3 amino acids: CASSFGLQETQYF. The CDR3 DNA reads TGTGCCAGCAGTTTCGGTCTTCAAGAGACCCAGTACTTC.

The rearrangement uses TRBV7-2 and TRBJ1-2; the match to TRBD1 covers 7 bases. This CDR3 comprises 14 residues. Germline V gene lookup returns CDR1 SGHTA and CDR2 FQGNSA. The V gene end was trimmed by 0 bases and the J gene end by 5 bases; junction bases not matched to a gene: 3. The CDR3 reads CASSLATRGYGYTF. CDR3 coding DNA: TGTGCCAGCAGCTTAGCGACCAGGGGGTATGGCTACACCTTC.

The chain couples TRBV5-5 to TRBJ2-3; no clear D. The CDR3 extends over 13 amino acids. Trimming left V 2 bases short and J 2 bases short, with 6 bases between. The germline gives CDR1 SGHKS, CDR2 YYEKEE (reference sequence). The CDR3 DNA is TGTGCCAGCAGCTTCGGTTACACAGATACGCAGTATTTT. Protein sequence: CASSFGYTDTQYF.

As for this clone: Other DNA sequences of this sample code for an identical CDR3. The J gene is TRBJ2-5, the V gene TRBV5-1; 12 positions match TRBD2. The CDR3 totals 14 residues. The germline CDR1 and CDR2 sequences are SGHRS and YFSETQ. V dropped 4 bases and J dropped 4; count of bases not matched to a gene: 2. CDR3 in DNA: TGCGCCAGCAGCCTAGCGGGGGGGCTAGAGACCCAGTACTTC. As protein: CASSLAGGLETQYF.

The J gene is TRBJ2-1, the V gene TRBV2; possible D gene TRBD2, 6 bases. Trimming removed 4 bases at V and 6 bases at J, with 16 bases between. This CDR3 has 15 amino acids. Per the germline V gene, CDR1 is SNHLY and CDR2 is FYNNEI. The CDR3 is CASSGLSRGGNEQFF. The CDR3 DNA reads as TGTGCCAGCAGTGGTTTGTCGCGGGGAGGCAATGAGCAGTTCTTC.

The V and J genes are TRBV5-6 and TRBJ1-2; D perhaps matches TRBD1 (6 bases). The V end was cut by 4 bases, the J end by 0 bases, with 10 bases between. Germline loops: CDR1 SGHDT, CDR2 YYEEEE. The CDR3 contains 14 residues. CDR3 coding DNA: TGTGCCAGCAGCCAGACAGGCCCTAACTATGGCTACACCTTC. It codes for CASSQTGPNYGYTF.

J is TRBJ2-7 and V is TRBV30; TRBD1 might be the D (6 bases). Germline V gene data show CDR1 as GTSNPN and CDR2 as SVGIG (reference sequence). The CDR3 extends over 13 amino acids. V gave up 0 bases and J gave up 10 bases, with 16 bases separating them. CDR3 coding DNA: TGTGCCTGGAGTGTTACAGGGTCCGCGGAACAGTACTTC. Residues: CAWSVTGSAEQYF. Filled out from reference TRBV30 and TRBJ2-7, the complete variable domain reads SQTIHQWPATLVQPVGSPLSLECTVEGTSNPNLYWYRQAAGRGLQLLFYSVGIGQISSEVPQNLSASRPQDRQFILSSKKLLLSDSGFYLCAWSVTGSAEQYFGPGTRLTVT.

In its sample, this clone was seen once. CDR3 nucleotides: TGTGCCAGCAGCTTAGAACTAGCCAACAATGAGCAGTTCTTC. Protein: CASSLELANNEQFF. This chain links TRBV11-2 with TRBJ2-1, with D possibly matching TRBD2 (6 bases). V gave up 0 bases and J gave up 5 bases, with 8 bases separating them. The CDR3 spans 14 residues. CDR1 and CDR2 (germline): SGHAT, FQNNGV.

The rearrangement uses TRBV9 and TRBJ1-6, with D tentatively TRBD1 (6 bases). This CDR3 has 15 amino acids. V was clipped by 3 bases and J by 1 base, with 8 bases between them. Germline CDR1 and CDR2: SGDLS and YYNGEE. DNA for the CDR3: TGTGCCAGCAGCGAGGGGGTTTCCTATAATTCACCCCTCCACTTT. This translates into CASSEGVSYNSPLHF.

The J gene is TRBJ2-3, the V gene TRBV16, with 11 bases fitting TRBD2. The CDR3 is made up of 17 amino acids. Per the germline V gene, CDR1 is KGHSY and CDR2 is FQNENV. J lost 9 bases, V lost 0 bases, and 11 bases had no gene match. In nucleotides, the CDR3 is TGTGCCAGCAGCCAATCTCGTCTCCTAGCGGGGGGATCCACGCAGTATTTT. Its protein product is CASSQSRLLAGGSTQYF. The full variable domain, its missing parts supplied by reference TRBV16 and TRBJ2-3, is GEEVAQTPKHLVRGEGQKAKLYCAPIKGHSYVFWYQQVLKNEFKFLISFQNENVFDETGMPKERFSAKCLPNSPCSLEIQATKLEDSAVYFCASSQSRLLAGGSTQYFGPGTRLTVL.

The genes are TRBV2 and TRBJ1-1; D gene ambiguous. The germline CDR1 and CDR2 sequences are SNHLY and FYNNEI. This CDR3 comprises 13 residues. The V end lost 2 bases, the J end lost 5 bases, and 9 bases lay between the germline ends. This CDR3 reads CASSETVRTEAFF. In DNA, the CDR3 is TGTGCCAGCAGTGAAACCGTGAGGACTGAAGCTTTCTTT.

CDR3 DNA: TGTGCCATCAAATATACCGGGACAGAGAACACCGGGGAGCTGTTTTTT. This translates into CAIKYTGTENTGELFF. The chain combines TRBV10-3 with TRBJ2-2; 7 bases are a match to TRBD1. The ends lost 7 bases at V and 1 base at J; junction bases unmatched: 9. Looked up from germline, CDR1 is ENHRY and CDR2 is SYGVKD. The CDR3 contains 16 residues.

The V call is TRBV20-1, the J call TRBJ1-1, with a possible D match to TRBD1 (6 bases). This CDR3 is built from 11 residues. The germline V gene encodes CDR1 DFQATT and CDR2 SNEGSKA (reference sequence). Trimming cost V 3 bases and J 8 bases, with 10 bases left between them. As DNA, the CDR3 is TGCAGTGCTAGCCCGGACAGCGAAGCTTTCTTT. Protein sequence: CSASPDSEAFF.

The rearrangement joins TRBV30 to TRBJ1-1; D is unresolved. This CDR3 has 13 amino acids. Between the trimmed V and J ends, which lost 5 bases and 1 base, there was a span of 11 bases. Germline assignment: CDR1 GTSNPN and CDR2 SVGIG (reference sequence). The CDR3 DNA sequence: TGTGCCTGGGACTTGTCAGGGAACACTGAAGCTTTCTTT. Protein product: CAWDLSGNTEAFF. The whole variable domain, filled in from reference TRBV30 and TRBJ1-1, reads SQTIHQWPATLVQPVGSPLSLECTVEGTSNPNLYWYRQAAGRGLQLLFYSVGIGQISSEVPQNLSASRPQDRQFILSSKKLLLSDSGFYLCAWDLSGNTEAFFGQGTRLTVV.

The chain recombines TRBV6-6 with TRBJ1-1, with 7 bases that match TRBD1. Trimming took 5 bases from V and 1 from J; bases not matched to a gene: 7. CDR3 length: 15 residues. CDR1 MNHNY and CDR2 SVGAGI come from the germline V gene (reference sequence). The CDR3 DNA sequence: TGTGCCAGCAGTACCCTTTCAGGGGGGAACACTGAAGCTTTCTTT. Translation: CASSTLSGGNTEAFF.